The subject of this entry is one T cell receptor (beta chain). Its target is not known. The entry originates in a study of cytomegalovirus exposure and HLA in healthy donors. Germline CDR1 and CDR2: SGHRS and YFSETQ. The V segment lost 0 bases and the J segment 4 bases; nucleotides outside the gene matches: 5. The CDR3 contains 15 residues. The PCR used 60 Vbeta and 13 Jbeta primers. The data were produced by immunoSEQ multiplex PCR, yet TCRdb's version contains in-frame clones alone and is incomplete. There are over 150,000 clones in the sample; 84% occur only once, and 0.38% lies in the top ten. Whereas donors were nominally healthy upon sampling, unrecorded immune exposures were probable. Overall study results and limits: Evidence from a later analysis indicated that most CMV-associated TCR beta chains looked HLA-restricted. Most sequenced TCRs were rare (though some public TCRs occurred in many donors).

This chain uses TRBV5-1 with TRBJ2-5, with 8 bases matching TRBD1. The sequencing input was PBMCs. The source is a boy aged 2 to 9 in good health and CMV-seronegative. CDR3 in DNA: TGCGCCAGCAGCTTGGGCTACAGGGGGTTAGAGACCCAGTACTTC. Translating gives CASSLGYRGLETQYF.